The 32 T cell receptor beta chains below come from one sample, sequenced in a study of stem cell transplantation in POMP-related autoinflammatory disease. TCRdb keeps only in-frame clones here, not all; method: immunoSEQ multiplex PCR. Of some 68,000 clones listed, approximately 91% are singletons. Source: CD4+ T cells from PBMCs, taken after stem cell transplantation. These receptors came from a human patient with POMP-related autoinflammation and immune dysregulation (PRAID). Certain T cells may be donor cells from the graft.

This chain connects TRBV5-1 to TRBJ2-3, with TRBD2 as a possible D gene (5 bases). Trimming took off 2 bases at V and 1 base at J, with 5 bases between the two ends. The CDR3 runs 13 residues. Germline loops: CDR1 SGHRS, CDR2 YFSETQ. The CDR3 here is CASSFGGTDTQYF. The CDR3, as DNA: TGCGCCAGCAGCTTCGGGGGCACAGATACGCAGTATTTT.

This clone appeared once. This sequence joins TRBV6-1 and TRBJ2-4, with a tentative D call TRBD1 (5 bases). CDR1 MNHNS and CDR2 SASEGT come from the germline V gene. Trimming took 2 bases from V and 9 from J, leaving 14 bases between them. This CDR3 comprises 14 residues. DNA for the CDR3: TGTGCCAGCAGTGAAATTGACAGTGGAGTCATTCAGTACTTC. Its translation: CASSEIDSGVIQYF.

In nucleotides, the CDR3 is TGTGCCAGCAGCTTAGATGCAGGGTCGAGTGGCTACACCTTC. It codes for CASSLDAGSSGYTF. This chain uses TRBV11-2 with TRBJ1-2; D perhaps matches TRBD1 (5 bases). V was cut by 0 bases and J by 7 bases, with 12 bases left in between. Germline V lookup: CDR1 SGHAT, CDR2 FQNNGV. The CDR3 spans 14 residues.

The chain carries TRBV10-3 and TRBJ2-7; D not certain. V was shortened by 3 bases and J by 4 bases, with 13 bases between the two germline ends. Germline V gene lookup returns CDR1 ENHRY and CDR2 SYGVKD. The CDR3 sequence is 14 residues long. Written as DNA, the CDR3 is TGTGCCATCAGTGATTACACGGCCCAGTACGAGCAGTACTTC. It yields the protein CAISDYTAQYEQYF.

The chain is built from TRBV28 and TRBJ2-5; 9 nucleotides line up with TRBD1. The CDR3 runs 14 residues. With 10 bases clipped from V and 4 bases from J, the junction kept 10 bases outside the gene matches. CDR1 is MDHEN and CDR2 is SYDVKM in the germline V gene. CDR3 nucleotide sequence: TGTGCCATCTCCTCAACAGGGGGCCGAGAGACCCAGTACTTC. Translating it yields CAISSTGGRETQYF.

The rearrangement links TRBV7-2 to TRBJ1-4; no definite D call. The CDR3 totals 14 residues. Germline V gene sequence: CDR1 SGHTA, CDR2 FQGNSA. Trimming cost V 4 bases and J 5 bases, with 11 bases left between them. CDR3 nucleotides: TGTGCCAGCAGCTCGGGTCTACAGAATGAAAAACTGTTTTTT. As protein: CASSSGLQNEKLFF.

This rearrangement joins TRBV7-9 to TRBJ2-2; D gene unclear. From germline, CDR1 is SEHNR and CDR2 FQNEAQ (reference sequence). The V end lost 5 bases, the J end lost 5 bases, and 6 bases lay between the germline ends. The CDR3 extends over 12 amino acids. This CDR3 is CASSRNTGELFF. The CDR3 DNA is TGTGCCAGCAGCCGTAATACCGGGGAGCTGTTTTTT.

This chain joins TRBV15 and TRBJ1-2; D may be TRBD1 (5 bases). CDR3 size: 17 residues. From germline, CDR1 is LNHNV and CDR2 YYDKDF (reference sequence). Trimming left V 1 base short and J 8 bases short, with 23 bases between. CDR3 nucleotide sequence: TGTGCCACCAGCAGAGGTAAAAACAGGCGCCTCGACTCGGGCTACACCTTC. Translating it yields CATSRGKNRRLDSGYTF. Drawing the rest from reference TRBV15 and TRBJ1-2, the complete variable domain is DAMVIQNPRYQVTQFGKPVTLSCSQTLNHNVMYWYQQKSSQAPKLLFHYYDKDFNNEADTPDNFQSRRPNTSFCFLDIRSPGLGDTAMYLCATSRGKNRRLDSGYTFGSGTRLTVV.

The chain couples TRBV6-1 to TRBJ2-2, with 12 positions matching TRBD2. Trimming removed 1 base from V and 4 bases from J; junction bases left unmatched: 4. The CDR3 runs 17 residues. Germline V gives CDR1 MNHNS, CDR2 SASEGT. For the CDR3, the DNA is TGTGCCAGCAGTGAAGGGACTAGCGGGGCATTCACCGGGGAGCTGTTTTTT. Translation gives CASSEGTSGAFTGELFF.

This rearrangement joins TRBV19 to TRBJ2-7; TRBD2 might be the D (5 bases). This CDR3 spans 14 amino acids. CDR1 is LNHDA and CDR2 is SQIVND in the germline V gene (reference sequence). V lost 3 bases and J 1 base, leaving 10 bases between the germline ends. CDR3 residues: CASSMSGSSYEQYF. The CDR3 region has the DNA TGTGCCAGTAGTATGTCGGGATCTTCCTACGAGCAGTACTTC. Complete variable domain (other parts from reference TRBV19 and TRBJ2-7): DGGITQSPKYLFRKEGQNVTLSCEQNLNHDAMYWYRQDPGQGLRLIYYSQIVNDFQKGDIAEGYSVSREKKESFPLTVTSAQKNPTAFYLCASSMSGSSYEQYFGPGTRLTVT.

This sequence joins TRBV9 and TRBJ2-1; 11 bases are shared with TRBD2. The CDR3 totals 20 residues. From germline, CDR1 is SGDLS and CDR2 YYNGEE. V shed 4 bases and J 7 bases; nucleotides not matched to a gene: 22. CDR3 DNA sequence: TGTGCCAGCAGCAAGACGGGTAGGATTAGCGGGAGGGGGACGGGAAATGAGCAGTTCTTC. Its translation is CASSKTGRISGRGTGNEQFF.

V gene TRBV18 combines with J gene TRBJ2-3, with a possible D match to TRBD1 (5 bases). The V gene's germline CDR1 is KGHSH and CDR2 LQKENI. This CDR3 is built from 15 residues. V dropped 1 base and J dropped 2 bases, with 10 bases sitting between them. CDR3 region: CASSPQAGITDTQYF. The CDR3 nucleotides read TGTGCCAGCTCACCACAAGCAGGGATCACAGATACGCAGTATTTT.

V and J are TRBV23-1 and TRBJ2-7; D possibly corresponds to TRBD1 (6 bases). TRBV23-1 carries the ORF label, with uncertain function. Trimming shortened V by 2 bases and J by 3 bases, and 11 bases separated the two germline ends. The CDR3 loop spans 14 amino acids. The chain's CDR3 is CASSQGQINYEQYV. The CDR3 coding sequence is TGCGCCAGCAGTCAAGGACAGATCAACTACGAGCAGTACGTC.

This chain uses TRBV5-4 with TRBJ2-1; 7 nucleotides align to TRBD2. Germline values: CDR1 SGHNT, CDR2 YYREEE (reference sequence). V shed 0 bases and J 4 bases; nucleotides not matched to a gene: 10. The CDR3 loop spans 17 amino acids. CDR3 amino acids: CASSLGSSGGPYNEQFF. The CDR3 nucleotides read TGTGCCAGCAGCTTGGGGTCGTCGGGAGGCCCTTACAATGAGCAGTTCTTC.

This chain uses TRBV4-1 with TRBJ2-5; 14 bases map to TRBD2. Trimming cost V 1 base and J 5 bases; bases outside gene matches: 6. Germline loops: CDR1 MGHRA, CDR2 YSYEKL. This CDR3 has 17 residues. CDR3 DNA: TGCGCCAGCAGCCAAGCGGGGACTAGCGGGAGTTGGGAGACCCAGTACTTC. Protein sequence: CASSQAGTSGSWETQYF.

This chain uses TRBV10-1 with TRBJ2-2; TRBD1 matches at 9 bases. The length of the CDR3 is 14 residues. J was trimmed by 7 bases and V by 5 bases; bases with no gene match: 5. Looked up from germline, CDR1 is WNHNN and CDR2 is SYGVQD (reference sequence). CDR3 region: CASSPTGGIGELFF. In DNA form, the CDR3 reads TGCGCCAGCAGTCCGACAGGGGGAATCGGGGAGCTGTTTTTT.

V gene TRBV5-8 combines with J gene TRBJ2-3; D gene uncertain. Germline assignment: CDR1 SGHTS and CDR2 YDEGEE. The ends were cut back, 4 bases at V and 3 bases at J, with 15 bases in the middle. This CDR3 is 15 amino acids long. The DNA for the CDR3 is TGTGCCAGCAGCCGGCGCCCGGCTGGTACAGATACGCAGTATTTT. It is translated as CASSRRPAGTDTQYF.

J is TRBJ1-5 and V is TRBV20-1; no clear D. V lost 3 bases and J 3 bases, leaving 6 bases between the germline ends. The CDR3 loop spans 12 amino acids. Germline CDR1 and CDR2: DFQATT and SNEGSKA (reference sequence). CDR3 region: CSASPTNQPQHF. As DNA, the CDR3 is TGCAGTGCTAGTCCCACCAATCAGCCCCAGCATTTT.

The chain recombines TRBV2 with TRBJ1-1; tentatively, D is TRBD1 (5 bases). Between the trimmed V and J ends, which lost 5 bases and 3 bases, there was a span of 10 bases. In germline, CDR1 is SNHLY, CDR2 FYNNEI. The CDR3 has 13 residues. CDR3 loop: CASSKARDTEAFF. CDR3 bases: TGTGCCAGCAGTAAGGCCAGGGACACTGAAGCTTTCTTT.

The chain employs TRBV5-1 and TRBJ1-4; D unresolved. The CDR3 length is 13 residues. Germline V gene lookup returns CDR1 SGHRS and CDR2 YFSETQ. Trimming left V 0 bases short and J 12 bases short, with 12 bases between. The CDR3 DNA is TGCGCCAGCAGCTTGGATTGGCCAGTTCAACTGTTTTTT. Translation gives CASSLDWPVQLFF.

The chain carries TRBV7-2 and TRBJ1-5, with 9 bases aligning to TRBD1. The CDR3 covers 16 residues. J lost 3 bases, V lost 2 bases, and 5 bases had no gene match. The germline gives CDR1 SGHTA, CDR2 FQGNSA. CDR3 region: CASSLRGQGDNQPQHF. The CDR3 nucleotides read TGTGCCAGCAGCTTAAGGGGACAGGGAGACAATCAGCCCCAGCATTTT.

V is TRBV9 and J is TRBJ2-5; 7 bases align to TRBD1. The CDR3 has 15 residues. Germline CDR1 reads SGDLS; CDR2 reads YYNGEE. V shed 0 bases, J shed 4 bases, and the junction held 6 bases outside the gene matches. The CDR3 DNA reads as TGTGCCAGCAGCGTAGCGACAGGGATGGGAGAGACCCAGTACTTC. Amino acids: CASSVATGMGETQYF.

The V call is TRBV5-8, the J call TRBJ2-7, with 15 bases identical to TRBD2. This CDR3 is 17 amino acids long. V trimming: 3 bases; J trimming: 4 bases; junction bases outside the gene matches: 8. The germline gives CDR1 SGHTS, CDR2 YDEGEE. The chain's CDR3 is CASSSAWTSGRAYEQYF. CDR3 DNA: TGTGCCAGCAGCTCCGCTTGGACTAGCGGGAGGGCGTACGAGCAGTACTTC.

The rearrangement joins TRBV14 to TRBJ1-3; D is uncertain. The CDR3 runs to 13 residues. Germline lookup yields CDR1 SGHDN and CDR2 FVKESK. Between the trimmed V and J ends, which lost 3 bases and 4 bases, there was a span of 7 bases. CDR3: CASSQGSGNTIYF. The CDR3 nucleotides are TGTGCCAGCAGCCAGGGGTCCGGAAACACCATATATTTT. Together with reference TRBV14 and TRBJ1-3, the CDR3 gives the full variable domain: EAGVTQFPSHSVIEKGQTVTLRCDPISGHDNLYWYRRVMGKEIKFLLHFVKESKQDESGMPNNRFLAERTGGTYSTLKVQPAELEDSGVYFCASSQGSGNTIYFGEGSWLTVV.

The CDR3 region is CASSQVRLAVGTQYF. In DNA, the CDR3 is TGTGCCAGCAGCCAAGTACGACTAGCAGTCGGGACCCAGTACTTC. This chain uses TRBV3-1 (or the pseudogene TRBV3-2) with TRBJ2-5, with TRBD2 matching 7 bases. The CDR3 has 15 residues. The germline V gene has CDR1 LGHDT and CDR2 YNNKEL (reference sequence). With V trimmed by 1 base and J by 7 bases, 9 bases remained unmatched.

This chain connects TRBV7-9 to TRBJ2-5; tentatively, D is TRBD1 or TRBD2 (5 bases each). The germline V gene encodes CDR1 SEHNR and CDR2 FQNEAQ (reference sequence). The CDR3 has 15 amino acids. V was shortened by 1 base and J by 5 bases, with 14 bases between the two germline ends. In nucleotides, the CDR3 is TGTGCCAGCAGCTTAGATCCGGGGCAACGGGAGACCCAGTACTTC. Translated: CASSLDPGQRETQYF.

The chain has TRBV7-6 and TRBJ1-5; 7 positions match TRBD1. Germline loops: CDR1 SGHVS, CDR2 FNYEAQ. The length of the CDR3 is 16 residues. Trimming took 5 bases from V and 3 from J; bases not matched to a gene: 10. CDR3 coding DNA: TGTGCCAGCAGCCCAACGCCGGGACAGATCAATCAGCCCCAGCATTTT. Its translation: CASSPTPGQINQPQHF.

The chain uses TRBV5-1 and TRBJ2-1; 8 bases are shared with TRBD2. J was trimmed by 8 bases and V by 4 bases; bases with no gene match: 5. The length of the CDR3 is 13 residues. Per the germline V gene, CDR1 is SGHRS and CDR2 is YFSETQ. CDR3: CASSPGGGDEQFF. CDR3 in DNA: TGCGCCAGCAGCCCGGGAGGGGGGGATGAGCAGTTCTTC.

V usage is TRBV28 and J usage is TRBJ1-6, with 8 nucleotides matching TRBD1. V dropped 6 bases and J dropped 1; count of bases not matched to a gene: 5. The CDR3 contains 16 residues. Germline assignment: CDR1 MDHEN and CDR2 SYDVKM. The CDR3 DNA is TGTGCCAGCAGCCCCAGACAGGGGTCCTATAATTCACCCCTCCACTTT. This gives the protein CASSPRQGSYNSPLHF. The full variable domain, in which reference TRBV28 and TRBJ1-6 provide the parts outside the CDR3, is DVKVTQSSRYLVKRTGEKVFLECVQDMDHENMFWYRQDPGLGLRLIYFSYDVKMKEKGDIPEGYSVSREKKERFSLILESASTNQTSMYLCASSPRQGSYNSPLHFGNGTRLTVT.

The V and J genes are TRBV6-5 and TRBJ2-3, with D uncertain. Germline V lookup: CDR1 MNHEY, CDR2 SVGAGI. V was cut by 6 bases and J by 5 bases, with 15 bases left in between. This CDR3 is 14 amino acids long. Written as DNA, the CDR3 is TGTGCCAGCAGACAATATACGGGTGTAGATACGCAGTATTTT. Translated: CASRQYTGVDTQYF.

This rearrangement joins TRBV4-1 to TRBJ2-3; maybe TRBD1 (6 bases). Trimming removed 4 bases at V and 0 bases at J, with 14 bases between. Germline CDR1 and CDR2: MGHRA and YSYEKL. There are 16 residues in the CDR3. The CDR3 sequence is CASSPVPGQSTDTQYF. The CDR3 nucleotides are TGCGCCAGCAGCCCCGTCCCGGGACAAAGCACAGATACGCAGTATTTT.

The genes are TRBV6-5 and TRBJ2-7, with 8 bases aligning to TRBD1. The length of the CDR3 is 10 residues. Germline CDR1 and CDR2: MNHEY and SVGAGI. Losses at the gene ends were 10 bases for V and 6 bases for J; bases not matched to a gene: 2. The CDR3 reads CATRGLEQYV. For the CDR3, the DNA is TGTGCCACCAGGGGGCTCGAGCAGTACGTC.